This T cell receptor (beta chain) was documented in a study of CD8+CD57+ T cells in acquired aplastic anemia. The study's findings and limits: Patient and control CD8+ Simpson's diversity was not significantly different.

Both TCR beta VDJ combination and CDR3 sequence profiling were carried out. Genomic DNA was the template for this profiling. TCRdb analysed the reads with MiXCR anew, one entry per CDR3 protein. Among approximately 220,000 distinct CDR3 sequences listed, approximately 50% were seen once. A word on this clonotype: The antigen is undetermined.

Patients chosen for sequencing had shown CD8+CD57+ cell expansion by flow cytometry. Every patient presented with severe acquired aplastic anemia. Blood samples were obtained from patients who had received no prior therapy. V was clipped by 2 bases and J by 7 bases, with 9 bases between them. Per germline, CDR1 MNHEY and CDR2 SVGAGI. The CDR3 has 14 residues. This clonotype was sampled from a human donor with aplastic anemia. The sample was sorted CD4+, CD8+, or CD8+CD57+ T cells (not recorded which) from PBMCs. This rearrangement joins TRBV6-5 to TRBJ1-6, with D possibly matching TRBD1 (6 bases). The CDR3 protein is CASSYQGMNSPLHF. CDR3 sequence (DNA): TGTGCCAGCAGTTACCAGGGGATGAATTCACCCCTCCACTTT.